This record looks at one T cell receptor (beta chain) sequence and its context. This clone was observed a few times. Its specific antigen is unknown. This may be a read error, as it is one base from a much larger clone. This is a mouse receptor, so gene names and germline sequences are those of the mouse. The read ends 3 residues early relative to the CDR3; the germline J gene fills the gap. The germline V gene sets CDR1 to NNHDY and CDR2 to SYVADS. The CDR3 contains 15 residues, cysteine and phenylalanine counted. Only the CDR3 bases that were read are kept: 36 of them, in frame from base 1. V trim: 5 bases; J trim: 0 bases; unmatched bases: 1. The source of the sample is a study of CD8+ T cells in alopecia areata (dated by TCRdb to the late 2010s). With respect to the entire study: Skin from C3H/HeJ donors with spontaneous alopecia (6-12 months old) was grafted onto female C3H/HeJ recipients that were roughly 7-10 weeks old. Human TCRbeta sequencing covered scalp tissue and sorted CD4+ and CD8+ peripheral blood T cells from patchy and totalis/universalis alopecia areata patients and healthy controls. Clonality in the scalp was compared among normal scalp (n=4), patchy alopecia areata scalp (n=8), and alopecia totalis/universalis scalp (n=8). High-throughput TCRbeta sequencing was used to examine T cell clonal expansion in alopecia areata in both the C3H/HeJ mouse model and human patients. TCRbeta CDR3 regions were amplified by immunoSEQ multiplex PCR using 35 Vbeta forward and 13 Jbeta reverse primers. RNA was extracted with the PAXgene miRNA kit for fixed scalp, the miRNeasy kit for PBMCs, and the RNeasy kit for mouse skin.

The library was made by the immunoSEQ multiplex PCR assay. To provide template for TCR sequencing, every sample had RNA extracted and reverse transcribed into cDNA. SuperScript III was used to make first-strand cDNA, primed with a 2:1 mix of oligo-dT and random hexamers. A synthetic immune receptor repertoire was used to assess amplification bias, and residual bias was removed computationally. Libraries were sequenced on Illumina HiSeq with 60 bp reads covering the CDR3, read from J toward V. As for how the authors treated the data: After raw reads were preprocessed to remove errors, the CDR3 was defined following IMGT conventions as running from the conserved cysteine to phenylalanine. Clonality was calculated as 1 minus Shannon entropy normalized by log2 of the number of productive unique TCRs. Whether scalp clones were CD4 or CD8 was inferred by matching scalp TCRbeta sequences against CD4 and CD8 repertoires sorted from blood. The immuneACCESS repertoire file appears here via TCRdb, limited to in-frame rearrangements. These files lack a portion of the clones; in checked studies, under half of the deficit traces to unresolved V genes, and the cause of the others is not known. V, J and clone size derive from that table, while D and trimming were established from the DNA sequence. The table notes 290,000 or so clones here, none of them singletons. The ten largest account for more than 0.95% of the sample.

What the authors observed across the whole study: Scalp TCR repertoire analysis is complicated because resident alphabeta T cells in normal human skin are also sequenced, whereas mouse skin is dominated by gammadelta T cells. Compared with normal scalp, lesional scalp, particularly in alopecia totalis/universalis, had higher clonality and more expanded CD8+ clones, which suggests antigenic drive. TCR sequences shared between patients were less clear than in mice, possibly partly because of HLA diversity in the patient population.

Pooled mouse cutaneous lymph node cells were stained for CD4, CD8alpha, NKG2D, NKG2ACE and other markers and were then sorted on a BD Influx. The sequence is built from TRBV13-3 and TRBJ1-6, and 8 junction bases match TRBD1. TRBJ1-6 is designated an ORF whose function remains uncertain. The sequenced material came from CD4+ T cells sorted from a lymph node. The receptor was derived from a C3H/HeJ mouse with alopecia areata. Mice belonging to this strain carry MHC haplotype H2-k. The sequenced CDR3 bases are TGTGCCAGCAGGGACAGGGATTCCTATAATTCGCCC. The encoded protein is CASRDRDSYNSP. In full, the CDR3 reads CASRDRDSYNSPLYF.